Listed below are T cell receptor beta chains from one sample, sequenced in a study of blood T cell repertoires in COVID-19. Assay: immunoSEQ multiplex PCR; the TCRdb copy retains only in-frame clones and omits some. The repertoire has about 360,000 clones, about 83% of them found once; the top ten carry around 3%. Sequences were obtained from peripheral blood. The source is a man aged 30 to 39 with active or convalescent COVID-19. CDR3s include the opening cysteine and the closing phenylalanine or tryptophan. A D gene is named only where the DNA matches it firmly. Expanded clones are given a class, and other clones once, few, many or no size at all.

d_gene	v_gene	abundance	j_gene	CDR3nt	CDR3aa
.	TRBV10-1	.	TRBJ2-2	TGCGCCAGCAAACGGGGCACCGGGGAGCTGTTTTTT	CASKRGTGELFF
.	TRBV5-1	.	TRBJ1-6	TGCGCCAGCAGCTTGGAGGGGAGGCAGCTGGATTCACCCCTCCACTTT	CASSLEGRQLDSPLHF
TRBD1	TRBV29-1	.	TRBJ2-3	TGCAGCGTTGGGACAGGGGGAATCACAGATACGCAGTATTTT	CSVGTGGITDTQYF
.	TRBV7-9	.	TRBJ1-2	TGTGCCACCCCAACCGAGTTTCGGGACTATGGCTACACCTTC	CATPTEFRDYGYTF
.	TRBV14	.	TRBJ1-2	TGTGCCAGCAGCCAAGGTGGGGGCCACTATGGCTACACCTTC	CASSQGGGHYGYTF
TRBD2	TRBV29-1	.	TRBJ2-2	TGCAGCGTTCCGGGACTAGCGGGGGATAACACCGGGGAGCTGTTTTTT	CSVPGLAGDNTGELFF
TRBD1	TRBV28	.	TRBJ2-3	TGTGCCAGCAGTTCCCATACAGGGGGCACAGATACGCAGTATTTT	CASSSHTGGTDTQYF
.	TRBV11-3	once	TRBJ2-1	TGTGCCAGCAGCTTAGAGGGTAGCCATCCTCGGAATGAGCAGTTCTTC	CASSLEGSHPRNEQFF
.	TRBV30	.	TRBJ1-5	TGTGCCTCGGGCAACAGTAATCAGCCCCAGCATTTT	CASGNSNQPQHF
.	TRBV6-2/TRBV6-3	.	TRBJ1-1	TGTGCCAGCAGTTACAGGGGTAGGACTGAAGCTTTCTTT	CASSYRGRTEAFF
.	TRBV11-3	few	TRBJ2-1	TGTGCCAGCAGCTTAGTCTCTTACAATGAGCAGTTCTTC	CASSLVSYNEQFF
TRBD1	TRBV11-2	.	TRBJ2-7	TGTGCCAGCAGCCTCTCCGGGACAGGGTTTTCGTACGAGCAGTACTTC	CASSLSGTGFSYEQYF
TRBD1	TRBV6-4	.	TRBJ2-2	TGTGCCAGCAGTGCCCAACCGGGACAGGCCACCGGGGAGCTGTTTTTT	CASSAQPGQATGELFF
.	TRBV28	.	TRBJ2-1	TGTGCCACCCATTACAATGAGCAGTTCTTC	CATHYNEQFF
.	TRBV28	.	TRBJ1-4	TGTGCCAGCACCCAGGAGAGGGAATGGAAAAAACTGTTTTTT	CASTQEREWKKLFF
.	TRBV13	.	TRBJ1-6	TGTGCCAGCAGCTTAGGGGGCTCGGATTCACCCCTCCACTTT	CASSLGGSDSPLHF
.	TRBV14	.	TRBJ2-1	TGTGCCAGCAGCCATAGCAATGAGCAGTTCTTC	CASSHSNEQFF